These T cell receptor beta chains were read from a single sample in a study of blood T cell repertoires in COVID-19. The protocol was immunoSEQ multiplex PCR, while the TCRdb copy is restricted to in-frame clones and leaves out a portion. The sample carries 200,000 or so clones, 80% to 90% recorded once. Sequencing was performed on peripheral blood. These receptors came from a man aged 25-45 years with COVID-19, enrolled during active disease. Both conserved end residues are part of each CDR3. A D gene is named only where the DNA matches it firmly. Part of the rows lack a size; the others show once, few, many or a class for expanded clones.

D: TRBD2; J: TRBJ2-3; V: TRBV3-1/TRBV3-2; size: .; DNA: TGTGCCAGCAGCCCCACCCCCCGGGGGACTAGCGGGTTTCCTAGCACAGATACGCAGTATTTT; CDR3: CASSPTPRGTSGFPSTDTQYF
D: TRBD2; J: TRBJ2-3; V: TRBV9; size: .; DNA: TGTGCCAGCAGCACCCCTAGCGGGAGGTCAGATACGCAGTATTTT; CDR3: CASSTPSGRSDTQYF
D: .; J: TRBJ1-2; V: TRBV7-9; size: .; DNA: TGTGCCAGCAGTATCAGGCACAACTATGGCTACACCTTC; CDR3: CASSIRHNYGYTF
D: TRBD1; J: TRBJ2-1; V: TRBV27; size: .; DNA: TGTGCCAGCAGTTTAGCGGACAGGGGAGGAGAGCAGTTCTTC; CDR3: CASSLADRGGEQFF
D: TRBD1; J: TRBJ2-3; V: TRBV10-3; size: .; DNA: TGTGCCATCAGTGAACAGGGGGGAGATACGCAGTATTTT; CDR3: CAISEQGGDTQYF
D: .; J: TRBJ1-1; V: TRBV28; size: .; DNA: TGTGCCAGTTCTGGCCCGAACACTGAAGCTTTCTTT; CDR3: CASSGPNTEAFF
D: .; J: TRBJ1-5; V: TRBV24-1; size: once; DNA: TGTGCCATCCAAATGGGGGGGCAGCCCCAGCATTTT; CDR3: CAIQMGGQPQHF
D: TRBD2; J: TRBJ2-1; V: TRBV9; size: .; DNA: TGTGCCAGCAGCGTAGGGGCTAGCGGGGGGCGAGACAATGAGCAGTTCTTC; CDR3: CASSVGASGGRDNEQFF
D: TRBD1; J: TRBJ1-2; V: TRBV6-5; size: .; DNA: TGTGCCAGCAGGCTAAGGGACAGGGGACACTATGGCTACACCTTC; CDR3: CASRLRDRGHYGYTF
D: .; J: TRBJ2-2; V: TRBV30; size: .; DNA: TGTGCCTGGAGTGTACTGGTCGGGGGTAGCAGCACCGGGGAGCTGTTTTTT; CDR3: CAWSVLVGGSSTGELFF
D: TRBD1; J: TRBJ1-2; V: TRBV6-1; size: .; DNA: TGTGCCAGCAGTGACCGGGACAGGCAACATAACTATGGCTACACCTTC; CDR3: CASSDRDRQHNYGYTF
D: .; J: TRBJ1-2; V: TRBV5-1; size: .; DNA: TGCGCCAGCAGTGACCCGGGGATGGACTATGGCTACACCTTC; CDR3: CASSDPGMDYGYTF
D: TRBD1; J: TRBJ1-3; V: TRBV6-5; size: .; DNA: TGTGCCAGCAGCTCTGGACAGGATAGAACCATATATTTT; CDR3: CASSSGQDRTIYF
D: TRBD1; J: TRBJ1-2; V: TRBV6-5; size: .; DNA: TGTGCCAGCAGTACCACGACAGGGTTGTATGGCTACACCTTC; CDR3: CASSTTTGLYGYTF
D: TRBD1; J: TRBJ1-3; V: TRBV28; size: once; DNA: TGTGCCAGCAGCCGTAACGGACAGGGGTCTGGAAACACCATATATTTT; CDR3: CASSRNGQGSGNTIYF
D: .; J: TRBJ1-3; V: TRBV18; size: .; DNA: TGTGCCAGCTCACCACTCTCGGCGGTGAGCTCTGGAAACACCATATATTTT; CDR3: CASSPLSAVSSGNTIYF
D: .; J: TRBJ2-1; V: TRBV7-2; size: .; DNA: TGTGCCAGCAGCTCAACTAGGGACAATGAGCAGTTCTTC; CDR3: CASSSTRDNEQFF
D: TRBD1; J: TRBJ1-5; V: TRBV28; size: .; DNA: TGTGCCAGCAGTACGGACAGGGGAGTTGTTTATAGCAATCAGCCCCAGCATTTT; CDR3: CASSTDRGVVYSNQPQHF
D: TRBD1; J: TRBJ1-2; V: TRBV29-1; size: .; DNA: TGCAGCGTTGAAGATTGGACAGGGTCTTATGGCTACACCTTC; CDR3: CSVEDWTGSYGYTF
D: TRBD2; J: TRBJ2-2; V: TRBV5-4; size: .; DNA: TGTGCCAGCAGTGTGGGGTCCCGGGGGGACACCGGGGAGCTGTTTTTT; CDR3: CASSVGSRGDTGELFF
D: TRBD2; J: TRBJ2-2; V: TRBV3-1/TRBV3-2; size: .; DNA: TGTGCCAGCAGCCGCCCCCAGGGAGGGCCTAGCACCGGGGAGCTGTTTTTT; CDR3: CASSRPQGGPSTGELFF
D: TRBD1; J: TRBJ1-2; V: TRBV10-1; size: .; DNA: TGCGCCAGCAGTGAGCCCCTAGACGGACAGGCGGTGGGCTATGGCTACACCTTC; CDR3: CASSEPLDGQAVGYGYTF
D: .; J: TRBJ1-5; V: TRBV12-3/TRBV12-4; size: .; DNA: TGTGCCAGCAGCAAGAGAAATCAGCCCCAGCATTTT; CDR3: CASSKRNQPQHF
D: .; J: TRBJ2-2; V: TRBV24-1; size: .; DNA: TGTGCCACCAGTTCACAGGGATCATTCGGGGAGCTGTTTTTT; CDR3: CATSSQGSFGELFF
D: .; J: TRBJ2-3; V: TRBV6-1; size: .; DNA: TGTGCCAGCAGTGAAACAGGGCCGAGACTCACAGATACGCAGTATTTT; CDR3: CASSETGPRLTDTQYF
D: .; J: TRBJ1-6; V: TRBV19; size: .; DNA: TGTGCCAGTAGTACCTACGGGAAGACCGAATCCTATAATTCACCCCTCCACTTT; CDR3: CASSTYGKTESYNSPLHF
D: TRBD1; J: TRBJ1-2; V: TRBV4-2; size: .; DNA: TGTGCCAGCAGCCAAGGGACAGGGGGTAACTATGGCTACACCTTC; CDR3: CASSQGTGGNYGYTF
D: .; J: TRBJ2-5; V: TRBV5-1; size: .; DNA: TGCGCCAGCAGCCTAGACAGGTGGGAGACCCAGTACTTC; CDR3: CASSLDRWETQYF
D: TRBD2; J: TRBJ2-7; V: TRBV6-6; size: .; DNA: TGTGCCAGCAGCCAACCGGGACTAGCTACGTACGAGCAGTACTTC; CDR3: CASSQPGLATYEQYF
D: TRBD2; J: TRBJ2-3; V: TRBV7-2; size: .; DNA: TGTGCCAGCAGCTTAGCGAGGCGGGTTACGGGGGGTACGCAGTATTTT; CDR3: CASSLARRVTGGTQYF
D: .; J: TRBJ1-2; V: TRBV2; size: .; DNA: TGTGCCAGCAGTGAGGGCGCGAACTATGGCTACACCTTC; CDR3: CASSEGANYGYTF
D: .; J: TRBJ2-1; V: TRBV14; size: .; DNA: TGTGCCAGCAGCTCACAGATATACAATGAGCAGTTCTTC; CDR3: CASSSQIYNEQFF